Included here is one T cell receptor (beta chain) sequence, with context. Vbeta (60) and Jbeta (13) primers were used in the PCR. Libraries were prepared by immunoSEQ multiplex PCR; TCRdb keeps only in-frame clonotypes and omits some of them. The profile shows approximately 95,000 clones, 78% of them singletons. CDR3 length: 15 amino acids. Germline CDR1 and CDR2: SGHTS and YDEGEE. V was clipped by 1 base and J by 5 bases; unmatched bases: 7. As for the donors, each was a healthy bone marrow donor. Whereas donors were nominally healthy upon sampling, unrecorded immune exposures were probable. This sample was taken from a study of cytomegalovirus exposure and HLA in healthy donors. Across the whole study: Earlier findings included 100 million to 130 million unique TCR beta sequences obtained from 150 million to 200 million T cells. A data release that came early held roughly 80 million unique TCRs from HLA-typed donors.

The clonotype originates from a woman between 35 and 50 years old in good health and CMV-seropositive. The rearrangement joins TRBV5-8 to TRBJ2-3; 7 positions match TRBD1. The specimen sequenced was PBMCs. CDR3 loop: CASSLSTGQRDTQYF. In nucleotides, the CDR3 is TGTGCCAGCAGCTTGTCGACAGGGCAGCGAGATACGCAGTATTTT.